This T cell receptor beta chain was sequenced in a study of blood T cell repertoires in COVID-19. Study-wide background: The analysed material was cDNA or gDNA that came from T cells, B-cell-depleted T cells, or PBMCs.

The assay was immunoSEQ multiplex PCR, and TCRdb's table has in-frame clones only and misses some. The profile shows about 410,000 clones, approximately 90% of them singletons. The sequence was collected from a woman between 40 and 50 years old with COVID-19, enrolled during active disease. Sample: peripheral blood.

CDR3 region: CASSSHNEQFF. The CDR3 coding sequence is TGTGCCAGCAGCTCTCACAATGAGCAGTTCTTC. The rearrangement joins TRBV5-6 to TRBJ2-1; the D is unclear. V lost 3 bases, J lost 5 bases, and 3 bases lay in between. From germline, CDR1 is SGHDT and CDR2 YYEEEE. CDR3 size: 11 residues.